This T cell receptor beta chain was captured in a study of cytomegalovirus exposure and HLA in healthy donors. Study-level findings and limits: Overall, approximately 180 TCR beta chains were annotated as cytomegalovirus-associated. Rare sequences made up most TCRs, while some public TCRs were found in many donors. Subsequent analysis showed first-cohort TCR clusters tending to co-occur in more than 90 validation repertoires. The classifier reportedly diagnosed cytomegalovirus status with high specificity and sensitivity.

CDR1 and CDR2 (germline): LGHNA, YNFKEQ. Trimming removed 0 bases at V and 0 bases at J, with 9 bases between. This CDR3 has 16 amino acids. The count of this clone is one. No antigen is known for it. Produced via immunoSEQ multiplex PCR; TCRdb's table is partial and in-frame only. The sample consists of roughly 100,000 clones, 88% of them appearing once. The sequence came from a woman aged 18-29 years in good health and CMV-seropositive. The chain is built from TRBV4-2 and TRBJ1-3; D is uncertain. The source material was PBMCs. The CDR3 loop reads CASSQDRANSGNTIYF. The CDR3 DNA reads as TGTGCCAGCAGCCAAGATCGCGCCAACTCTGGAAACACCATATATTTT.